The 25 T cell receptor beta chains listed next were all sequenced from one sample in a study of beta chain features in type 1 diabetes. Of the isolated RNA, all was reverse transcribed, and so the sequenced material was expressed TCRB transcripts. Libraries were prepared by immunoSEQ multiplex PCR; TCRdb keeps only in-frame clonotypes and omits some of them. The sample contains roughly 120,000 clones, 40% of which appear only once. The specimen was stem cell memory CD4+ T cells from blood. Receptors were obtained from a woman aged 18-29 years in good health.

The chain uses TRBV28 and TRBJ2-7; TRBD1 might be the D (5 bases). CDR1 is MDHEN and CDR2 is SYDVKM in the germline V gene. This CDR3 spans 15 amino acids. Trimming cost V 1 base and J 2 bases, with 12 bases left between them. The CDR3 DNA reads TGTGCCAGCAGTTTATTCCCCCAGGGCGCCTACGAGCAGTACTTC. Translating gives CASSLFPQGAYEQYF. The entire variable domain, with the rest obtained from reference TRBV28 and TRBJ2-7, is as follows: DVKVTQSSRYLVKRTGEKVFLECVQDMDHENMFWYRQDPGLGLRLIYFSYDVKMKEKGDIPEGYSVSREKKERFSLILESASTNQTSMYLCASSLFPQGAYEQYFGPGTRLTVT.

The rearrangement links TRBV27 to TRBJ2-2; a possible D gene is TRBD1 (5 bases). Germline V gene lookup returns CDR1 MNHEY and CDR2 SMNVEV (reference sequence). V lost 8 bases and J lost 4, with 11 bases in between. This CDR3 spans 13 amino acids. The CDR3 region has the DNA TGTGCCAGCCGCAGGGCATCCACCGGGGAGCTGTTTTTT. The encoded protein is CASRRASTGELFF.

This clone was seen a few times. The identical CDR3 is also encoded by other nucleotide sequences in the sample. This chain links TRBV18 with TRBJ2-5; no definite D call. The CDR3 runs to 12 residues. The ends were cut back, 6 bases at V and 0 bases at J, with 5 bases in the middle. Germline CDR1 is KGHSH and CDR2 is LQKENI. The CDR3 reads CASSLYQETQYF. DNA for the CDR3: TGTGCCAGCTCTCTGTACCAAGAGACCCAGTACTTC. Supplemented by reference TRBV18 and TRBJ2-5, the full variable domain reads NAGVMQNPRHLVRRRGQEARLRCSPMKGHSHVYWYRQLPEEGLKFMVYLQKENIIDESGMPKERFSAEFPKEGPSILRIQQVVRGDSAAYFCASSLYQETQYFGPGTRLLVL.

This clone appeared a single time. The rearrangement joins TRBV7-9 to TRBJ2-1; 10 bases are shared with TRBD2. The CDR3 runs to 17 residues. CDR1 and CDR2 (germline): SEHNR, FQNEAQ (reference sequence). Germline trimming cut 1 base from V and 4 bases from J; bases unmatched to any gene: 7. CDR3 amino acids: CASSLVPLAGAYNEQFF. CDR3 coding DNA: TGTGCCAGCAGCTTAGTTCCCCTAGCGGGAGCTTACAATGAGCAGTTCTTC.

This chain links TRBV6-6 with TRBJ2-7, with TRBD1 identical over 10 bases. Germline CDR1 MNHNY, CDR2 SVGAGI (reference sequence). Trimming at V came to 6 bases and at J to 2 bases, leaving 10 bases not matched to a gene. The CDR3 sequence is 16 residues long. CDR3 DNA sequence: TGTGCCAGCAGAGATCTCGGGACAGGGGCAACCTACGAGCAGTACTTC. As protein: CASRDLGTGATYEQYF.

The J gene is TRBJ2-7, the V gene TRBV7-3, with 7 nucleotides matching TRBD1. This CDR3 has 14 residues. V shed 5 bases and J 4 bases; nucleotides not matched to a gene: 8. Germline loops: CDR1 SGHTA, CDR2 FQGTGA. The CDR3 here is CASSRQGTGYEQYF. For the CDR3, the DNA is TGTGCCAGCAGCCGACAGGGTACGGGGTACGAGCAGTACTTC.

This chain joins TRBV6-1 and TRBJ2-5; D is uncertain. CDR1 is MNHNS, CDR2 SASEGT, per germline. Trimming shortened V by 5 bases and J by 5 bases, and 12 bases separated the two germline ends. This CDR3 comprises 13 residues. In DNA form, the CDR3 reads TGTGCCAGCAGTACAACCATCGGGGAGACCCAGTACTTC. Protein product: CASSTTIGETQYF.

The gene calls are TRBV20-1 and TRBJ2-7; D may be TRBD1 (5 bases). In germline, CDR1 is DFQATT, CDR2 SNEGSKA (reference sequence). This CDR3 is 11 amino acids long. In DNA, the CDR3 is TGCGCGTGTTGGGGCAGCTACGAGCAGTACTTC. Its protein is CACWGSYEQYF.

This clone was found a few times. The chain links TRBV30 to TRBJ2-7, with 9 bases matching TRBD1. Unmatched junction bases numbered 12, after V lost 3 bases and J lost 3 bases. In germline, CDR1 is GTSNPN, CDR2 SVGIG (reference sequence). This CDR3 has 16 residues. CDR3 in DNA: TGTGCCTGGAGAGCACCCATCGGACAGGGGAACTACGAGCAGTACTTC. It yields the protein CAWRAPIGQGNYEQYF.

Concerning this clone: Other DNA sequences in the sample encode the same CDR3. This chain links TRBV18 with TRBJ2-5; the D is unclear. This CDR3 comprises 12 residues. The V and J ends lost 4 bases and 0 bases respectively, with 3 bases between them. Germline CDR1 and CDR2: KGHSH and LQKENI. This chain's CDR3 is CASSLYQETQYF. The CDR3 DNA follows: TGTGCCAGCTCACTCTACCAAGAGACCCAGTACTTC.

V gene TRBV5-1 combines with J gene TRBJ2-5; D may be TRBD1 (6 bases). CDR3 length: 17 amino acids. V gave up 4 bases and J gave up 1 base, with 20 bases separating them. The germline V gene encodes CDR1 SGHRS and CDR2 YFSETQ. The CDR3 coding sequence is TGCGCCAGCAGCCGCTTAGCCGGGACAAAAATCCAAGAGACCCAGTACTTC. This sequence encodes CASSRLAGTKIQETQYF.

CDR3 in amino acids: CASSWTSGTYNEQFF. In DNA, the CDR3 is TGCGCCAGCAGCTGGACTAGCGGGACCTACAATGAGCAGTTCTTC. J is TRBJ2-1 and V is TRBV5-1; 12 positions match TRBD2. Per the germline V gene, CDR1 is SGHRS and CDR2 is YFSETQ. The CDR3 consists of 15 residues. The V gene end was trimmed by 3 bases and the J gene end by 2 bases; junction bases not matched to a gene: 0.

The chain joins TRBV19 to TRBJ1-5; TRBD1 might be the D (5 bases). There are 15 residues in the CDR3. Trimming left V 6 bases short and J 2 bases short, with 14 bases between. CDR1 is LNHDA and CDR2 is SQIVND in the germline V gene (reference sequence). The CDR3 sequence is CASRITGGGNQPQHF. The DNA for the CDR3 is TGTGCCAGTAGAATAACCGGGGGTGGCAATCAGCCCCAGCATTTT.

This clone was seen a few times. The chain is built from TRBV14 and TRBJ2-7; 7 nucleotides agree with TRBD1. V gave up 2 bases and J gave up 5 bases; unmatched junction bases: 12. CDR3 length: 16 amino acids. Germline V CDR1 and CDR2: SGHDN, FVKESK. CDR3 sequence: CASSQMAQRGRHEQYF. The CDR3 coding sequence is TGTGCCAGCAGCCAAATGGCTCAGAGGGGGCGTCACGAGCAGTACTTC.

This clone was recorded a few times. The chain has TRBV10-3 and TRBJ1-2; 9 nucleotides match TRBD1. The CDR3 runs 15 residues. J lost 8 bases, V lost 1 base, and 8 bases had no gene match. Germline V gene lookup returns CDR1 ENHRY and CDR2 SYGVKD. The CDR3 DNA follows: TGTGCCATCAGTGAGTGGACCCGGGACAGGGTCGGCTACACCTTC. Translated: CAISEWTRDRVGYTF.

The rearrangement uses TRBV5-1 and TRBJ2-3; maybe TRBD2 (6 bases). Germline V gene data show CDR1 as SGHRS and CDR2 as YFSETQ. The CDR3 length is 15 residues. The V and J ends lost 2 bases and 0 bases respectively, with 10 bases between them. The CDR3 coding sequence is TGCGCCAGCAGCTTTCTAGCGATAAGCACAGATACGCAGTATTTT. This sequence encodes CASSFLAISTDTQYF.

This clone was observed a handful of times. This CDR3 reads CASSLGTGGLGNQPQHF. The CDR3, as DNA: TGTGCCAGCAGCCTCGGGACAGGGGGCTTGGGCAATCAGCCCCAGCATTTT. This chain uses TRBV9 with TRBJ1-5, with 12 bases lining up with TRBD1. The CDR3 consists of 17 residues. Per germline, CDR1 SGDLS and CDR2 YYNGEE. J lost 2 bases, V lost 4 bases, and 7 bases had no gene match.

The CDR3 region is CASSRGLSQETQYF. The CDR3 nucleotides read TGTGCCAGCTCACGGGGACTGTCACAAGAGACCCAGTACTTC. V gene TRBV18 combines with J gene TRBJ2-5, with D perhaps matching TRBD2 (6 bases). This CDR3 is built from 14 residues. CDR1 is KGHSH, CDR2 LQKENI, per germline. The ends were cut back, 4 bases at V and 2 bases at J, with 11 bases in the middle.

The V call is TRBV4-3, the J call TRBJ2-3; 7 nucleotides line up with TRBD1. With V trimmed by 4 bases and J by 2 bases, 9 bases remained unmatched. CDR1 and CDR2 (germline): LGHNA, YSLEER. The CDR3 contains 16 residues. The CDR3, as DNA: TGCGCCAGCAGCCCAGGGGGATTCTCCTTCACAGATACGCAGTATTTT. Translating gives CASSPGGFSFTDTQYF.

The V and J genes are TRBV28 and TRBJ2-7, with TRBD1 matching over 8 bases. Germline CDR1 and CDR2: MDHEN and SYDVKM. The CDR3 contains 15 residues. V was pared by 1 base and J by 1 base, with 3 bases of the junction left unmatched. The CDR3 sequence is CASSLSGGASYEQYF. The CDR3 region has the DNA TGTGCCAGCAGTTTATCAGGGGGCGCTTCCTACGAGCAGTACTTC.

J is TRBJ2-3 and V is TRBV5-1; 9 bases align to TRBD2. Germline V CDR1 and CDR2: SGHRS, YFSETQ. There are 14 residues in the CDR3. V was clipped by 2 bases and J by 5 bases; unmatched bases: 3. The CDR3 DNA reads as TGCGCCAGCAGCTTAGCGGGAGGACAAGATACGCAGTATTTT. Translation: CASSLAGGQDTQYF.

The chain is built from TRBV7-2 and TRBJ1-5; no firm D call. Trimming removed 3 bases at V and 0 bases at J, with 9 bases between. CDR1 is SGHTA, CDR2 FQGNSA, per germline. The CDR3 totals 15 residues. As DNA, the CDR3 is TGTGCCAGCAGCTTTGGCAGTTATAGCAATCAGCCCCAGCATTTT. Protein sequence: CASSFGSYSNQPQHF.

This CDR3 reads CASSPRRQGLNYGYTF. In DNA form, the CDR3 reads TGTGCCAGCAGCCCCCGACGACAGGGCTTAAACTATGGCTACACCTTC. J is TRBJ1-2 and V is TRBV27, with 7 bases identical to TRBD1. J gave up 2 bases and V 6 bases, and 12 bases lay outside the gene matches. The germline CDR1 and CDR2 sequences are MNHEY and SMNVEV (reference sequence). There are 16 residues in the CDR3.

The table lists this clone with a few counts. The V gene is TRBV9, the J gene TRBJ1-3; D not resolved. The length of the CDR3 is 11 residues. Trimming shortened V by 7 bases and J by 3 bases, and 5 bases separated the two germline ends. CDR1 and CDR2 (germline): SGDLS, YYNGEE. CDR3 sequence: CASLGGNTIYF. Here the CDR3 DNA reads TGTGCCAGCCTAGGTGGAAACACCATATATTTT.

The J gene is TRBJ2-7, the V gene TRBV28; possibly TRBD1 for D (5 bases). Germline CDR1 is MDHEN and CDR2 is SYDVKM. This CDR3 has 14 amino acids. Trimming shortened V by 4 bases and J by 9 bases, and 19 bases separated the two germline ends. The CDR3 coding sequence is TGTGCCAGCAGTTCTGCAGGGCAAAATAGGGGGCAGTACTTC. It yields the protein CASSSAGQNRGQYF.